This T cell receptor (beta chain) appears in the sequencing data of a study of identical twins. MiXCR, run by TCRdb on the 5' RACE reads, gives a single entry per CDR3 protein. The table lists roughly 720,000 distinct CDR3 sequences, 18% of them singletons. The J segment lost 2 bases and the V segment lost 1 base, leaving 6 bases of the junction unmatched. In germline, CDR1 is DFQATT, CDR2 SNEGSKA (reference sequence). The CDR3 totals 18 residues. Another study also made use of these data, one on T cells expressing NK-cell markers.

J is TRBJ2-1 and V is TRBV20-1, with 15 bases lining up with TRBD2. The source material was PBMCs. This receptor was obtained from a woman aged 18-29 years in good health. The CDR3 sequence: CSARARTSGGAAYNEQFF. The CDR3 nucleotides read TGCAGTGCTAGAGCGCGGACTAGCGGGGGGGCCGCCTACAATGAGCAGTTCTTC.